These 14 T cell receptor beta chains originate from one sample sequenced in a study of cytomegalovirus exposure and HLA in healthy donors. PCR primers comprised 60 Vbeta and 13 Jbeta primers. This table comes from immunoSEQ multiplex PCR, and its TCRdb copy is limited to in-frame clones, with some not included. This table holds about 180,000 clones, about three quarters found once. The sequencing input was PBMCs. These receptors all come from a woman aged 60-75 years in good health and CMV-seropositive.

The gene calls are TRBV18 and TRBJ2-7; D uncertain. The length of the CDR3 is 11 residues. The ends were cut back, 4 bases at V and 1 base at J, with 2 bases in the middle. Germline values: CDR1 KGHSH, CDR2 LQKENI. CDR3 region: CASSLSYEQYF. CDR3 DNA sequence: TGTGCCAGCTCACTATCCTACGAGCAGTACTTC. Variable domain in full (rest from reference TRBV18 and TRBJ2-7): NAGVMQNPRHLVRRRGQEARLRCSPMKGHSHVYWYRQLPEEGLKFMVYLQKENIIDESGMPKERFSAEFPKEGPSILRIQQVVRGDSAAYFCASSLSYEQYFGPGTRLTVT.

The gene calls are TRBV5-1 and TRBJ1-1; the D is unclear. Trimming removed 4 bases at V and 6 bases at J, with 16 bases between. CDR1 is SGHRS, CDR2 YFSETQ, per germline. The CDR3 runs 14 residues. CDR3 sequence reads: CASSPRAGVAEAFF. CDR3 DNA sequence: TGCGCCAGCAGCCCCCGAGCCGGGGTCGCTGAAGCTTTCTTT.

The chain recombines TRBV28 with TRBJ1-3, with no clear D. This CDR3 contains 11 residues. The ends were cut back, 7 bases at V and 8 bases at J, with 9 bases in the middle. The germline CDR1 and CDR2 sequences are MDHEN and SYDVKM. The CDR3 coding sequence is TGTGCCAGCACTATATATCACACCATATATTTT. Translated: CASTIYHTIYF.

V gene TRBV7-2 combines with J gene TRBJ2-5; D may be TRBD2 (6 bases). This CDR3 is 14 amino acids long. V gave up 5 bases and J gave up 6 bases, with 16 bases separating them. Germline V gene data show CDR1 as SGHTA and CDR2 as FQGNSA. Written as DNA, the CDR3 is TGTGCCAGCAGCGTGGCGGCGGGGTTGAAGACCCAGTACTTC. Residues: CASSVAAGLKTQYF.

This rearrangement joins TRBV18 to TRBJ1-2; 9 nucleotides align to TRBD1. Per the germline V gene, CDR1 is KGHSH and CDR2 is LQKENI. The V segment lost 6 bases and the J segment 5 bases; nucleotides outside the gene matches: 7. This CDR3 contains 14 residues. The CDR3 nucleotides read TGTGCCAGCTCGGGGACAGGGAGAGATTATGGCTACACCTTC. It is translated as CASSGTGRDYGYTF. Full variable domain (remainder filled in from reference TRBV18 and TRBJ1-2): NAGVMQNPRHLVRRRGQEARLRCSPMKGHSHVYWYRQLPEEGLKFMVYLQKENIIDESGMPKERFSAEFPKEGPSILRIQQVVRGDSAAYFCASSGTGRDYGYTFGSGTRLTVV.

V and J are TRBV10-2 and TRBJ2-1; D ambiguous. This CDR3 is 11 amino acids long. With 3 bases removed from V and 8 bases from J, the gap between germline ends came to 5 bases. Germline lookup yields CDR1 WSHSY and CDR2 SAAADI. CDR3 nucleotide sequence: TGCGCCAGCAGTGATCCTGATGAGCAGTTCTTC. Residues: CASSDPDEQFF.

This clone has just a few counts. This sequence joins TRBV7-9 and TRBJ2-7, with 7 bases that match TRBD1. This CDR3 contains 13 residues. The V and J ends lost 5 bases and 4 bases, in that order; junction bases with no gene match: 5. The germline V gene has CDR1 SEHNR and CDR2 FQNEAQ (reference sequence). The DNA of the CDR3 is TGTGCCAGCAGCGGCACAGGGGAGTACGAGCAGTACTTC. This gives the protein CASSGTGEYEQYF.

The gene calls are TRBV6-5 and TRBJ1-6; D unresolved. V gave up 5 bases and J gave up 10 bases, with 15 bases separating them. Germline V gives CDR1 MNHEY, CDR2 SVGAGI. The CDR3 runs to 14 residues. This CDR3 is CASSEVAVQSPLHF. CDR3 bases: TGTGCCAGCAGTGAAGTAGCGGTGCAGTCACCCCTCCACTTT.

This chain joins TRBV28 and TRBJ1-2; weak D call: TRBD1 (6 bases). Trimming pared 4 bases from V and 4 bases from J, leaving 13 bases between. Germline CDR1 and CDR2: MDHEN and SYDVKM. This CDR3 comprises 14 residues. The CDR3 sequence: CASSSGAVFYGYTF. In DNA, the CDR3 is TGTGCCAGCAGTTCAGGGGCTGTCTTCTATGGCTACACCTTC.

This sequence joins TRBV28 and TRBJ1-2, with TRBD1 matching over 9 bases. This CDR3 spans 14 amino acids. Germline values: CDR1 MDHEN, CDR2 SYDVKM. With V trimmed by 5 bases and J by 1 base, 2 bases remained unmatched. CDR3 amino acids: CASSGTGYNYGYTF. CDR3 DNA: TGTGCCAGCAGTGGGACAGGGTATAACTATGGCTACACCTTC.

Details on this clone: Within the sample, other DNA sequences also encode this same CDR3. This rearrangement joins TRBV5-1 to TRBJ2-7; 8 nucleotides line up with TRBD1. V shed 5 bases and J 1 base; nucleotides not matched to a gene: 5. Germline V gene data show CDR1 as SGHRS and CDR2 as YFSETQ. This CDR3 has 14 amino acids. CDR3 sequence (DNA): TGCGCCAGCAGAGGGCAGGGGGCGTCCTACGAGCAGTACTTC. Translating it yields CASRGQGASYEQYF. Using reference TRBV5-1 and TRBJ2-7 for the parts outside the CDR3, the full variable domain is KAGVTQTPRYLIKTRGQQVTLSCSPISGHRSVSWYQQTPGQGLQFLFEYFSETQRNKGNFPGRFSGRQFSNSRSEMNVSTLELGDSALYLCASRGQGASYEQYFGPGTRLTVT.

Here the CDR3 reads CASSLTVNYGYTF. The CDR3 DNA reads as TGTGCCAGCAGCTTAACAGTCAACTATGGCTACACCTTC. The chain is built from TRBV7-6 and TRBJ1-2; D uncertain. This CDR3 is built from 13 residues. Germline CDR1 and CDR2: SGHVS and FNYEAQ. V was clipped by 2 bases and J by 2 bases, with 6 bases between them.

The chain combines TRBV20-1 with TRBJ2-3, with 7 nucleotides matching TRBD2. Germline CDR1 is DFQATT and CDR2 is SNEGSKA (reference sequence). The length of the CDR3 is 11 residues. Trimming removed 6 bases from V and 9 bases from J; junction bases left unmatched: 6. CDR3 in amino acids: CSAETSTTQYF. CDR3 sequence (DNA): TGCAGTGCCGAGACTAGCACGACGCAGTATTTT.

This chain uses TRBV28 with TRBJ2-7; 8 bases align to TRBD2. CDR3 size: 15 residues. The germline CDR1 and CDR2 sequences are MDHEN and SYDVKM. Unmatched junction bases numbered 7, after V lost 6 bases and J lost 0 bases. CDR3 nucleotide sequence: TGTGCCAGCAGCAAAGGGGGGACTAGCTCCTACGAGCAGTACTTC. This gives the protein CASSKGGTSSYEQYF. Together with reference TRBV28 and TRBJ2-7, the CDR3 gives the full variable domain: DVKVTQSSRYLVKRTGEKVFLECVQDMDHENMFWYRQDPGLGLRLIYFSYDVKMKEKGDIPEGYSVSREKKERFSLILESASTNQTSMYLCASSKGGTSSYEQYFGPGTRLTVT.